These 27 T cell receptor beta chains were sequenced from one sample in a study of blood T cell repertoires in COVID-19. Sequencing was performed with immunoSEQ multiplex PCR; in TCRdb, only in-frame clones are kept and a portion is missing. The sample has about 240,000 clones, around 83% seen once. Sequenced material: peripheral blood. These receptors were collected from a woman aged 18-30 years with acute or convalescent COVID-19.

This chain joins TRBV2 and TRBJ1-5; D gene uncertain. V lost 4 bases to trimming and J lost 3 bases, with 7 bases between them. Looked up from germline, CDR1 is SNHLY and CDR2 is FYNNEI. The CDR3 has 13 residues. The CDR3 spells CASSGGTNQPQHF. The DNA of the CDR3 is TGTGCCAGCAGTGGCGGCACCAATCAGCCCCAGCATTTT.

A single count supports this clone. The DNA of the CDR3 is TGTGCCAGCAGTTACGAGGGACTAGCGGGAGACACCGGGGAGCTGTTTTTT. Translation: CASSYEGLAGDTGELFF. V usage is TRBV6-2 or TRBV6-3 and J usage is TRBJ2-2, with 14 bases that match TRBD2. Trimming at V came to 2 bases and at J to 3 bases, leaving 2 bases not matched to a gene. Per the germline V gene, CDR1 is MNHEY and CDR2 is SVGEGT. This CDR3 contains 17 residues.

The gene calls are TRBV10-2 and TRBJ2-7, with D possibly matching TRBD2 (5 bases). The CDR3 has 13 residues. In germline, CDR1 is WSHSY, CDR2 SAAADI. V dropped 4 bases and J dropped 3 bases, with 10 bases sitting between them. CDR3 DNA: TGCGCCAGCAGTGGCCGGACTGGCTACGAGCAGTACTTC. Translation: CASSGRTGYEQYF.

This clone was counted once. V and J are TRBV4-3 and TRBJ1-6; D perhaps matches TRBD1 (5 bases). Trimming pared 0 bases from V and 8 bases from J, leaving 20 bases between. Per the germline V gene, CDR1 is LGHNA and CDR2 is YSLEER. CDR3 size: 18 residues. The CDR3: CASSQDWVGREDHSPLHF. In DNA form, the CDR3 reads TGCGCCAGCAGCCAAGATTGGGTGGGCAGGGAGGATCATTCACCCCTCCACTTT.

This clone appeared a few times. This CDR3 is CASSLVRGTEAFF. In DNA form, the CDR3 reads TGTGCCAGCAGTTTAGTCAGGGGCACTGAAGCTTTCTTT. The chain links TRBV12-3 or TRBV12-4 to TRBJ1-1; D may be TRBD1 (6 bases). Trimming removed 1 base from V and 4 bases from J, with 7 bases in between. The CDR3 runs 13 residues.

This clone appeared once. The CDR3 is CASSVGGSASTDTQYF. For the CDR3, the DNA is TGTGCCAGCAGCGTAGGGGGTAGCGCGAGCACAGATACGCAGTATTTT. The rearrangement joins TRBV9 to TRBJ2-3; possible D gene TRBD2, 5 bases. CDR3 length: 16 amino acids. CDR1 and CDR2 (germline): SGDLS, YYNGEE. The V end was cut by 0 bases, the J end by 0 bases, with 11 bases between.

The rearrangement joins TRBV5-6 to TRBJ1-2; D is uncertain. The CDR3 extends over 15 amino acids. Germline V gene sequence: CDR1 SGHDT, CDR2 YYEEEE. V was clipped by 1 base and J by 3 bases, with 13 bases between them. CDR3 protein: CASSLWREEDYGYTF. CDR3 DNA sequence: TGTGCCAGCAGCTTGTGGAGGGAGGAGGACTATGGCTACACCTTC. Full variable domain (rest looked up from reference TRBV5-6 and TRBJ1-2): DAGVTQSPTHLIKTRGQQVTLRCSPKSGHDTVSWYQQALGQGPQFIFQYYEEEERQRGNFPDRFSGHQFPNYSSELNVNALLLGDSALYLCASSLWREEDYGYTFGSGTRLTVV.

This clone was seen a handful of times. This chain uses TRBV5-1 with TRBJ1-6; maybe TRBD1 (5 bases). Germline V gene data show CDR1 as SGHRS and CDR2 as YFSETQ. The V end lost 4 bases, the J end lost 0 bases, and 17 bases lay between the germline ends. The length of the CDR3 is 18 residues. The chain's CDR3 is CASSTTGRRGSYNSPLHF. Here the CDR3 DNA reads TGCGCCAGCAGCACCACGGGACGGAGGGGCTCCTATAATTCACCCCTCCACTTT.

This chain connects TRBV7-9 to TRBJ1-3; D gene uncertain. Trimming pared 1 base from V and 4 bases from J, leaving 14 bases between. From germline, CDR1 is SEHNR and CDR2 FQNEAQ (reference sequence). CDR3 length: 16 residues. CDR3 in amino acids: CASSLVPRVQGNTIYF. The CDR3 nucleotides read TGTGCCAGCAGCTTAGTACCGAGGGTCCAGGGAAACACCATATATTTT.

The chain is built from TRBV3-1 (or the pseudogene TRBV3-2) and TRBJ2-5; D perhaps matches TRBD1 (5 bases). Trimming removed 4 bases from V and 1 base from J, with 13 bases in between. This CDR3 comprises 15 residues. CDR1 and CDR2 (germline): LGHDT, YNNKEL (reference sequence). This CDR3 reads CASSRQVRAQETQYF. The DNA for the CDR3 is TGTGCCAGCAGCCGCCAAGTCAGGGCCCAAGAGACCCAGTACTTC.

This clone occurred a few times. The rearrangement uses TRBV6-1 and TRBJ2-7, with 10 bases matching TRBD2. This CDR3 spans 17 amino acids. Germline V gene lookup returns CDR1 MNHNS and CDR2 SASEGT. Unmatched junction bases numbered 12, after V lost 5 bases and J lost 2 bases. The CDR3 is CASSKGLAVEGPYEQYF. The CDR3 bases are TGTGCCAGCAGTAAAGGACTAGCGGTGGAGGGACCCTACGAGCAGTACTTC.

About this clone: Other DNA variants within this sample encode the same CDR3. The V gene is TRBV12-3 or TRBV12-4, the J gene TRBJ1-2; no clear D gene. V was pared by 6 bases and J by 3 bases, with 5 bases between. The CDR3 totals 11 residues. The CDR3 loop reads CASSRDYGYTF. In nucleotides, the CDR3 is TGTGCCAGCAGCCGGGACTATGGCTACACCTTC.

This rearrangement joins TRBV9 to TRBJ1-1; weak D call: TRBD1 (6 bases). The CDR3 runs to 13 residues. Germline lookup yields CDR1 SGDLS and CDR2 YYNGEE. Trimming shortened V by 2 bases and J by 5 bases, and 10 bases separated the two germline ends. CDR3 amino acids: CASSVQGRTEAFF. Written as DNA, the CDR3 is TGTGCCAGCAGCGTCCAGGGGCGGACTGAAGCTTTCTTT.

The V call is TRBV7-8, the J call TRBJ2-1; D perhaps matches TRBD1 (6 bases). V lost 7 bases and J 0 bases, leaving 10 bases between the germline ends. The CDR3 spans 14 residues. Germline CDR1 is SGHVS and CDR2 is FQNEAQ. CDR3 sequence reads: CASIRGSSYNEQFF. CDR3 DNA: TGTGCCAGCATTAGGGGGAGCTCCTACAATGAGCAGTTCTTC. Filled out from reference TRBV7-8 and TRBJ2-1, the complete variable domain reads GAGVSQSPRYKVAKRGQDVALRCDPISGHVSLFWYQQALGQGPEFLTYFQNEAQLDKSGLPSDRFFAERPEGSVSTLKIQRTQQEDSAVYLCASIRGSSYNEQFFGPGTRLTVL.

This clone was observed once. The CDR3 loop reads CASSYRGGEKLFF. The CDR3 coding sequence is TGTGCCAGCAGTTACAGGGGGGGTGAAAAACTGTTTTTT. J is TRBJ1-4 and V is TRBV27; 8 positions agree with TRBD1. The CDR3 runs to 13 residues. The germline CDR1 and CDR2 sequences are MNHEY and SMNVEV (reference sequence). With 4 bases clipped from V and 7 bases from J, the junction kept 2 bases outside the gene matches.

The chain carries TRBV15 and TRBJ2-7; D call uncertain. The CDR3 has 11 residues. The V end lost 5 bases, the J end lost 4 bases, and 6 bases lay between the germline ends. Germline V lookup: CDR1 LNHNV, CDR2 YYDKDF (reference sequence). CDR3 in amino acids: CATSPFYEQYF. The CDR3 DNA follows: TGTGCCACCAGCCCGTTTTACGAGCAGTACTTC.

This chain uses TRBV30 with TRBJ2-3; TRBD1 matches at 9 bases. The CDR3 covers 12 residues. The germline V gene encodes CDR1 GTSNPN and CDR2 SVGIG (reference sequence). Unmatched junction bases numbered 7, after V lost 1 base and J lost 14 bases. The chain's CDR3 is CAWSGPGTGRYF. The CDR3 DNA sequence: TGTGCCTGGAGTGGCCCGGGGACAGGGAGGTATTTT.

There are many counts of this clone. The chain is built from TRBV4-3 and TRBJ2-3, with TRBD2 matching 8 bases. The CDR3 sequence is 16 residues long. The ends lost 4 bases at V and 1 base at J; junction bases unmatched: 7. Germline V gene sequence: CDR1 LGHNA, CDR2 YSLEER. CDR3 in DNA: TGCGCCAGCAGCCTCACCCCGACTAGCGGCACAGATACGCAGTATTTT. Its protein product is CASSLTPTSGTDTQYF.

This CDR3 reads CASSGLKTSGRFDEQYF. The CDR3 nucleotides are TGTGCCAGCAGCGGGCTAAAGACTAGCGGGAGGTTCGACGAGCAGTACTTC. The chain carries TRBV3-1 (or the pseudogene TRBV3-2) and TRBJ2-7; TRBD2 matches at 13 bases. Germline assignment: CDR1 LGHDT and CDR2 YNNKEL (reference sequence). The CDR3 is made up of 17 amino acids. V dropped 5 bases and J dropped 5; count of bases not matched to a gene: 12.

This clone was observed a single time. V and J are TRBV18 and TRBJ2-1; 11 bases line up with TRBD2. Germline V gene lookup returns CDR1 KGHSH and CDR2 LQKENI. This CDR3 is built from 15 residues. Trimming took 7 bases from V and 7 from J; bases not matched to a gene: 9. CDR3 amino acids: CASLSLAGVQNEQFF. As DNA, the CDR3 is TGTGCCAGCTTATCACTAGCGGGAGTGCAAAATGAGCAGTTCTTC.

The chain carries TRBV2 and TRBJ2-7; 9 bases are a match to TRBD2. Germline CDR1 and CDR2: SNHLY and FYNNEI. V gave up 2 bases and J gave up 6 bases; unmatched junction bases: 8. The CDR3 sequence is 15 residues long. CDR3 amino acids: CASSEWASGTVEQYF. CDR3 DNA sequence: TGTGCCAGCAGTGAATGGGCTAGCGGGACGGTCGAGCAGTACTTC.

This chain links TRBV10-1 with TRBJ1-5; no firm D call. CDR1 and CDR2 (germline): WNHNN, SYGVQD (reference sequence). This CDR3 has 14 residues. Trimming shortened V by 2 bases and J by 3 bases, and 8 bases separated the two germline ends. The CDR3 here is CASSEGQPNQPQHF. DNA for the CDR3: TGCGCCAGCAGTGAGGGGCAGCCCAATCAGCCCCAGCATTTT.

This chain joins TRBV29-1 and TRBJ2-7; 9 bases agree with TRBD1. Germline CDR1 and CDR2: SQVTM and ANQGSEA. Unmatched junction bases numbered 10, after V lost 5 bases and J lost 8 bases. The CDR3 covers 13 residues. CDR3 sequence (DNA): TGCAGCGTTCTGTCGGGACAGGGAAGTCAGCAGTACTTC. Translated, it gives CSVLSGQGSQQYF.

The chain couples TRBV5-6 to TRBJ1-2; possibly TRBD1 for D (5 bases). There are 14 residues in the CDR3. Germline CDR1 reads SGHDT; CDR2 reads YYEEEE. V was cut by 1 base and J by 9 bases, with 16 bases left in between. CDR3 DNA: TGTGCCAGCAGCTTGAAGACAGAGCTATGGAGCTACACCTTC. Translating gives CASSLKTELWSYTF.

This clone was counted a single time. The V and J genes are TRBV7-2 and TRBJ2-7; possible D gene TRBD1, 6 bases. Trimming stripped 1 base from V and 2 bases from J, with 12 bases between. Germline-derived CDR1 and CDR2 are SGHTA and FQGNSA. The CDR3 contains 15 residues. Here the CDR3 reads CASSLVGWTAYEQYF. The CDR3 region has the DNA TGTGCCAGCAGCTTAGTAGGTTGGACAGCCTACGAGCAGTACTTC.

The V gene is TRBV5-5, the J gene TRBJ2-7; D may be TRBD2 (5 bases). V was shortened by 1 base and J by 5 bases, with 16 bases between the two germline ends. Germline V gene data show CDR1 as SGHKS and CDR2 as YYEKEE (reference sequence). The CDR3 totals 15 residues. The CDR3 loop reads CASSLTSLSGNEQYF. For the CDR3, the DNA is TGTGCCAGCAGCTTGACTAGTCTTAGTGGGAACGAGCAGTACTTC. Full variable domain (rest looked up from reference TRBV5-5 and TRBJ2-7): DAGVTQSPTHLIKTRGQQVTLRCSPISGHKSVSWYQQVLGQGPQFIFQYYEKEERGRGNFPDRFSARQFPNYSSELNVNALLLGDSALYLCASSLTSLSGNEQYFGPGTRLTVT.

This chain links TRBV15 with TRBJ2-7; TRBD1 is a possible D gene (5 bases). The length of the CDR3 is 15 residues. Germline V gene sequence: CDR1 LNHNV, CDR2 YYDKDF (reference sequence). V lost 0 bases and J lost 3, with 12 bases in between. The CDR3 reads CATSREGRADYEQYF. In DNA form, the CDR3 reads TGTGCCACCAGCAGAGAGGGCAGGGCCGACTACGAGCAGTACTTC. Combining the CDR3 with reference TRBV15 and TRBJ2-7 gives the whole variable domain DAMVIQNPRYQVTQFGKPVTLSCSQTLNHNVMYWYQQKSSQAPKLLFHYYDKDFNNEADTPDNFQSRRPNTSFCFLDIRSPGLGDTAMYLCATSREGRADYEQYFGPGTRLTVT.